The 25 T cell receptor beta chains in this list originate from one sample, sequenced in a study of cytomegalovirus exposure and HLA in healthy donors. Repertoires were generated with immunoSEQ multiplex PCR, while TCRdb's copy carries only in-frame clones and drops some. The sample records roughly 60,000 clones, 85% to 95% being singletons. The sequencing sample was made of PBMCs. Every receptor here comes from a woman aged 18-30 years in good health and CMV-seropositive.

The chain joins TRBV30 to TRBJ1-5, with 9 bases lining up with TRBD1. Losses at the gene ends were 1 base for V and 7 bases for J; bases not matched to a gene: 5. The germline V gene has CDR1 GTSNPN and CDR2 SVGIG (reference sequence). This CDR3 is 14 amino acids long. Written as DNA, the CDR3 is TGTGCCTGGAGTGGGGGACAGGGCGGCCAGCCCCAGCATTTT. It is translated as CAWSGGQGGQPQHF.

V is TRBV27 and J is TRBJ2-6; D unclear. Germline V CDR1 and CDR2: MNHEY, SMNVEV (reference sequence). The V and J ends lost 8 bases and 0 bases respectively, with 5 bases between them. The CDR3 is 13 amino acids. This CDR3 reads CASGVSGANVLTF. CDR3 nucleotide sequence: TGTGCCAGCGGAGTCTCTGGGGCCAACGTCCTGACTTTC.

The V and J genes are TRBV6-5 and TRBJ1-5; D may be TRBD1 (6 bases). The CDR3 is 15 amino acids. Between the trimmed V and J ends, which lost 5 bases and 2 bases, there was a span of 13 bases. Germline assignment: CDR1 MNHEY and CDR2 SVGAGI. CDR3 bases: TGTGCCAGCAGTCAAGACAGGACGGGCAATCAGCCCCAGCATTTT. This sequence encodes CASSQDRTGNQPQHF.

This clone was counted once. V usage is TRBV6-1 and J usage is TRBJ2-7; TRBD1 matches at 8 bases. The CDR3 length is 15 residues. Germline CDR1 MNHNS, CDR2 SASEGT. V was pared by 1 base and J by 0 bases, with 2 bases of the junction left unmatched. This CDR3 reads CASSEDTGGSYEQYF. CDR3 nucleotides: TGTGCCAGCAGTGAAGACACAGGGGGCTCCTACGAGCAGTACTTC.

This clone appeared a single time. The gene calls are TRBV2 and TRBJ2-1, with 11 bases lining up with TRBD2. Germline trimming cut 6 bases from V and 8 bases from J; bases unmatched to any gene: 12. The CDR3 loop spans 16 amino acids. Germline V gene data show CDR1 as SNHLY and CDR2 as FYNNEI. Here the CDR3 DNA reads TGTGCCAGCAGCGAGTTTACTAGCGGGGGTTGGGATGAGCAGTTCTTC. It codes for CASSEFTSGGWDEQFF. The entire variable domain, with the rest obtained from reference TRBV2 and TRBJ2-1, is as follows: EPEVTQTPSHQVTQMGQEVILRCVPISNHLYFYWYRQILGQKVEFLVSFYNNEISEKSEIFDDQFSVERPDGSNFTLKIRSTKLEDSAMYFCASSEFTSGGWDEQFFGPGTRLTVL.

The J gene is TRBJ2-3, the V gene TRBV29-1, with 10 bases lining up with TRBD2. The CDR3 is 13 amino acids. Looked up from germline, CDR1 is SQVTM and CDR2 is ANQGSEA. V trimming: 5 bases; J trimming: 4 bases; junction bases outside the gene matches: 3. The CDR3 bases are TGCAGCGTTAAGCGGGAGGGGTCAGATACGCAGTATTTT. This codes for CSVKREGSDTQYF.

The chain uses TRBV19 and TRBJ2-7; possible D gene TRBD1, 6 bases. V dropped 5 bases and J dropped 7 bases, with 18 bases sitting between them. Germline V gives CDR1 LNHDA, CDR2 SQIVND (reference sequence). This CDR3 contains 14 residues. CDR3 region: CASSVTGSSEEQYF. DNA for the CDR3: TGTGCCAGTAGTGTTACAGGGTCCAGTGAGGAGCAGTACTTC.

The chain links TRBV5-1 to TRBJ2-1, with 7 bases lining up with TRBD1. CDR1 SGHRS and CDR2 YFSETQ come from the germline V gene. The CDR3 runs to 15 residues. Losses at the gene ends were 6 bases for V and 5 bases for J; bases not matched to a gene: 11. The DNA of the CDR3 is TGCGCCAGCACCAGGGACAGCGGAGGAAACAATGAGCAGTTCTTC. Its protein product is CASTRDSGGNNEQFF.

The chain employs TRBV5-6 and TRBJ2-3; 7 nucleotides agree with TRBD1. Trimming at V came to 1 base and at J to 2 bases, leaving 7 bases not matched to a gene. This CDR3 spans 16 amino acids. CDR1 is SGHDT and CDR2 is YYEEEE in the germline V gene. CDR3 nucleotides: TGTGCCAGCAGCTTGAAGGGGGCGGCATACACAGATACGCAGTATTTT. Amino acids: CASSLKGAAYTDTQYF.

The gene calls are TRBV6-6 and TRBJ2-1; a weak D match, TRBD1 (6 bases). The CDR3 covers 16 residues. The V end lost 4 bases, the J end lost 1 base, and 14 bases lay between the germline ends. Germline CDR1 reads MNHNY; CDR2 reads SVGAGI (reference sequence). The CDR3 region has the DNA TGTGCCAGCAGTTGGGGCAGGGGAGAGTCCTACAATGAGCAGTTCTTC. It is translated as CASSWGRGESYNEQFF.

The chain carries TRBV27 and TRBJ2-1; tentative D call: TRBD1 (5 bases). The CDR3 runs 13 residues. With 4 bases removed from V and 7 bases from J, the gap between germline ends came to 11 bases. CDR1 is MNHEY and CDR2 is SMNVEV in the germline V gene (reference sequence). As DNA, the CDR3 is TGTGCCAGCAGTTCAGGGATGGGGAATGAGCAGTTCTTC. Protein sequence: CASSSGMGNEQFF.

The chain employs TRBV29-1 and TRBJ2-3; 7 nucleotides agree with TRBD2. V was clipped by 6 bases and J by 7 bases; unmatched bases: 19. This CDR3 spans 16 amino acids. Germline V gene sequence: CDR1 SQVTM, CDR2 ANQGSEA. The CDR3 spells CSVGLGTSGVLHTQYF. As DNA, the CDR3 is TGCAGCGTCGGGTTAGGTACGAGCGGGGTCTTACATACGCAGTATTTT.

This clone was detected once. J is TRBJ1-5 and V is TRBV4-1; 9 bases fit TRBD1. The CDR3 runs to 17 residues. In germline, CDR1 is MGHRA, CDR2 YSYEKL. V gave up 5 bases and J gave up 8 bases; unmatched junction bases: 16. CDR3 amino acids: CASSKGQGSQRDEPQHF. The CDR3 DNA follows: TGCGCCAGCAGCAAAGGACAGGGGAGCCAAAGAGATGAGCCCCAGCATTTT.

The rearrangement links TRBV6-1 to TRBJ2-3; D uncertain. Germline V CDR1 and CDR2: MNHNS, SASEGT. The CDR3 totals 16 residues. Trimming took off 4 bases at V and 0 bases at J, with 14 bases between the two ends. For the CDR3, the DNA is TGTGCCAGCAGTGTAAATGTAGCCGGGAGCACAGATACGCAGTATTTT. This encodes CASSVNVAGSTDTQYF.

V gene TRBV27 combines with J gene TRBJ2-2, with D maybe TRBD1 (5 bases). The CDR3 runs 13 residues. V dropped 0 bases and J dropped 6 bases, with 5 bases sitting between them. Germline CDR1 MNHEY, CDR2 SMNVEV (reference sequence). CDR3 in amino acids: CASSLSGPGELFF. The CDR3 DNA reads as TGTGCCAGCAGTTTATCGGGGCCCGGGGAGCTGTTTTTT.

The chain uses TRBV5-1 and TRBJ2-5; no clear D. Trimming removed 4 bases at V and 0 bases at J, with 13 bases between. The CDR3 extends over 15 amino acids. Germline V gives CDR1 SGHRS, CDR2 YFSETQ. The CDR3 DNA reads TGCGCCAGCAGCCCCGACACAACGGACCAAGAGACCCAGTACTTC. It is translated as CASSPDTTDQETQYF.

This chain joins TRBV28 and TRBJ2-7; D gene uncertain. Trimming took off 2 bases at V and 3 bases at J, with 5 bases between the two ends. Germline V gene sequence: CDR1 MDHEN, CDR2 SYDVKM. This CDR3 has 12 amino acids. This CDR3 is CASSLVGYEQYF. The CDR3 coding sequence is TGTGCCAGCAGTTTAGTCGGCTACGAGCAGTACTTC. Filled out from reference TRBV28 and TRBJ2-7, the complete variable domain reads DVKVTQSSRYLVKRTGEKVFLECVQDMDHENMFWYRQDPGLGLRLIYFSYDVKMKEKGDIPEGYSVSREKKERFSLILESASTNQTSMYLCASSLVGYEQYFGPGTRLTVT.

J is TRBJ2-1 and V is TRBV4-3; 8 nucleotides agree with TRBD1. J gave up 8 bases and V 0 bases, and 6 bases lay outside the gene matches. There are 15 residues in the CDR3. Looked up from germline, CDR1 is LGHNA and CDR2 is YSLEER. CDR3 sequence: CASSQDRTGFDEQFF. The CDR3 coding sequence is TGCGCCAGCAGCCAAGACCGGACAGGGTTTGATGAGCAGTTCTTC.

V gene TRBV28 combines with J gene TRBJ1-1; D is perhaps TRBD1 (6 bases). This CDR3 spans 15 amino acids. Germline V CDR1 and CDR2: MDHEN, SYDVKM. The V and J ends lost 2 bases and 7 bases respectively, with 17 bases between them. CDR3: CASSLVLSGASEAFF. The CDR3 region has the DNA TGTGCCAGCAGTTTAGTGTTGTCAGGGGCAAGTGAAGCTTTCTTT.

V usage is TRBV19 and J usage is TRBJ1-4; no clear D. The CDR3 sequence is 14 residues long. From germline, CDR1 is LNHDA and CDR2 SQIVND (reference sequence). Trimming removed 3 bases from V and 10 bases from J, with 15 bases in between. For the CDR3, the DNA is TGTGCCAGTAGTATTATAGGACTTCGGGGAAAACTGTTTTTT. Amino acid sequence: CASSIIGLRGKLFF.

This chain links TRBV19 with TRBJ2-2; perhaps TRBD1 as D (5 bases). The CDR3 contains 17 residues. The V and J ends lost 1 base and 3 bases respectively, with 15 bases between them. Germline assignment: CDR1 LNHDA and CDR2 SQIVND (reference sequence). This CDR3 is CASSIGRRQTYTGELFF. CDR3 sequence (DNA): TGTGCCAGTAGTATAGGTCGAAGACAGACCTACACCGGGGAGCTGTTTTTT.

The chain is built from TRBV4-1 and TRBJ1-2, with 7 bases aligning to TRBD1. V was pared by 0 bases and J by 0 bases, with 4 bases of the junction left unmatched. The germline gives CDR1 MGHRA, CDR2 YSYEKL. The CDR3 length is 16 residues. This chain's CDR3 is CASSQDDREANYGYTF. CDR3 in DNA: TGCGCCAGCAGCCAAGACGACAGGGAGGCTAACTATGGCTACACCTTC.

This chain uses TRBV27 with TRBJ1-2; maybe TRBD1 (5 bases). Between the trimmed V and J ends, which lost 3 bases and 6 bases, there was a span of 14 bases. The CDR3 sequence is 14 residues long. Germline V gene sequence: CDR1 MNHEY, CDR2 SMNVEV (reference sequence). The CDR3, as DNA: TGTGCCAGCAGTTTGGATCAAGGGGTGGATGGCTACACCTTC. The encoded protein is CASSLDQGVDGYTF.

The genes are TRBV28 and TRBJ1-1, with D possibly TRBD1 on 5 matching bases. The V and J ends lost 5 bases and 5 bases respectively, with 15 bases between them. Germline V gives CDR1 MDHEN, CDR2 SYDVKM. The CDR3 spans 14 residues. CDR3 bases: TGTGCCAGCAGTACGGGGGGAGGAAGAACTGAAGCTTTCTTT. It translates to CASSTGGGRTEAFF.

The chain combines TRBV7-9 with TRBJ2-6; D is possibly TRBD2 (5 bases). This CDR3 is 15 amino acids long. Trimming pared 5 bases from V and 2 bases from J, leaving 10 bases between. Germline CDR1 and CDR2: SEHNR and FQNEAQ (reference sequence). CDR3 region: CASSRRTAGANVLTF. CDR3 coding DNA: TGTGCCAGCAGCAGGAGGACCGCTGGGGCCAACGTCCTGACTTTC.